These 27 T cell receptor beta chains came from one sample sequenced in a study of blood T cell repertoires in COVID-19. Profiled with immunoSEQ multiplex PCR; TCRdb holds only in-frame clones, not every one. The sample has approximately 350,000 clones, around 82% seen once; the top ten hold around 3%. Sequenced: peripheral blood. The receptors derive from a man younger than 40 with active or convalescent COVID-19.

The chain employs TRBV5-1 and TRBJ2-3; 8 positions match TRBD2. The germline V gene has CDR1 SGHRS and CDR2 YFSETQ. The V segment lost 1 base and the J segment 6 bases; nucleotides outside the gene matches: 7. This CDR3 region has 15 residues. Here the CDR3 reads CASSLKREIGDTQYF. In nucleotides, the CDR3 is TGCGCCAGCAGCTTGAAGCGGGAGATAGGGGATACGCAGTATTTT.

In DNA, the CDR3 is TGCAGCGTAACCCGACAGGGCGCGTTTGAAGCTTTCTTT. Protein sequence: CSVTRQGAFEAFF. V gene TRBV29-1 combines with J gene TRBJ1-1, with 7 bases lining up with TRBD1. The V gene end was trimmed by 6 bases and the J gene end by 7 bases; junction bases not matched to a gene: 11. The CDR3 extends over 13 amino acids. Germline V gene lookup returns CDR1 SQVTM and CDR2 ANQGSEA.

This chain joins TRBV28 and TRBJ2-1, with 11 bases that match TRBD2. In germline, CDR1 is MDHEN, CDR2 SYDVKM. V was pared by 7 bases and J by 4 bases, with 3 bases of the junction left unmatched. This CDR3 is built from 14 residues. DNA of the CDR3: TGTGCCAGCACCCTAGCGGGAGGATACAATGAGCAGTTCTTC. It is translated as CASTLAGGYNEQFF.

The table lists this clone with a few counts. The chain combines TRBV11-3 with TRBJ1-4; the match to TRBD1 covers 9 bases. Per the germline V gene, CDR1 is SGHNT and CDR2 is YENEEA. Trimming took 5 bases from V and 0 from J; bases not matched to a gene: 7. CDR3 size: 17 residues. The CDR3 here is CASSPGQGPSTNEKLFF. DNA of the CDR3: TGTGCCAGCAGCCCAGGACAGGGGCCGTCAACTAATGAAAAACTGTTTTTT.

This clone is a singleton in its sample. The chain employs TRBV6-5 and TRBJ1-2, with a possible D match to TRBD1 (6 bases). The ends were cut back, 4 bases at V and 1 base at J, with 10 bases in the middle. The CDR3 contains 14 residues. Germline V lookup: CDR1 MNHEY, CDR2 SVGAGI. The CDR3 reads CASSFLDSNYGYTF. Written as DNA, the CDR3 is TGTGCCAGCAGTTTCTTGGACAGTAACTATGGCTACACCTTC.

The V call is TRBV5-1, the J call TRBJ2-7; 7 bases are shared with TRBD1. Germline-derived CDR1 and CDR2 are SGHRS and YFSETQ. The V gene end was trimmed by 5 bases and the J gene end by 1 base; junction bases not matched to a gene: 3. The CDR3 spans 13 residues. The CDR3 here is CASSPGQSYEQYF. The CDR3 DNA reads TGCGCCAGCAGTCCGGGACAGTCCTACGAGCAGTACTTC.

This clone was picked up a small number of times. The chain carries TRBV2 and TRBJ2-7, with D perhaps TRBD1 (6 bases). CDR3 length equals 12 residues. The V gene's germline CDR1 is SNHLY and CDR2 FYNNEI. V shed 4 bases and J shed 3 bases, with 7 bases lying between them. The DNA of the CDR3 is TGTGCCAGCAGTGTCAGGGGCTACGAGCAGTACTTC. Encoded protein: CASSVRGYEQYF.

This clone was found once. The J gene is TRBJ2-3, the V gene TRBV4-2; TRBD2 agrees at 9 bases. This CDR3 has 17 residues. Germline assignment: CDR1 LGHNA and CDR2 YNFKEQ. J was trimmed by 3 bases and V by 0 bases; bases with no gene match: 7. CDR3 sequence: CASSQDPLAGRTDTQYF. The DNA for the CDR3 is TGTGCCAGCAGCCAAGATCCCCTAGCGGGGAGAACAGATACGCAGTATTTT.

V and J are TRBV27 and TRBJ1-1; 8 nucleotides align to TRBD1. This CDR3 is 14 amino acids long. V shed 7 bases and J 7 bases; nucleotides not matched to a gene: 11. Germline loops: CDR1 MNHEY, CDR2 SMNVEV (reference sequence). The CDR3 bases are TGTGCCAGCAAGGAGGCAGGGGGCTTCTTTGAAGCTTTCTTT. It is translated as CASKEAGGFFEAFF.

The CDR3 bases are TGTGCCAGCAGCCCTATAGGGGCAGGGGATACGCAGTATTTT. It specifies CASSPIGAGDTQYF. This chain joins TRBV7-3 and TRBJ2-3; perhaps TRBD1 as D (5 bases). CDR3 length: 14 residues. The germline gives CDR1 SGHTA, CDR2 FQGTGA. The V end was cut by 5 bases, the J end by 6 bases, with 15 bases between.

The chain joins TRBV30 to TRBJ2-2; D is uncertain. The CDR3 sequence is 11 residues long. Germline-derived CDR1 and CDR2 are GTSNPN and SVGIG (reference sequence). V was cut by 8 bases and J by 3 bases, with 7 bases left in between. CDR3 amino acids: CAGADTGELFF. DNA for the CDR3: TGTGCCGGCGCGGACACCGGGGAGCTGTTTTTT. Looking up the rest from reference TRBV30 and TRBJ2-2 gives the full variable domain: SQTIHQWPATLVQPVGSPLSLECTVEGTSNPNLYWYRQAAGRGLQLLFYSVGIGQISSEVPQNLSASRPQDRQFILSSKKLLLSDSGFYLCAGADTGELFFGEGSRLTVL.

This clone appeared a few times. The chain has TRBV18 and TRBJ2-2; 10 bases align to TRBD1. With 3 bases clipped from V and 3 bases from J, the junction kept 1 base outside the gene matches. CDR1 and CDR2 (germline): KGHSH, LQKENI. The CDR3 is 15 residues long. CDR3 amino acids: CASSPGQGDTGELFF. CDR3 coding DNA: TGTGCCAGCTCACCTGGACAGGGGGACACCGGGGAGCTGTTTTTT.

This clone was seen repeatedly, ten times or more. V usage is TRBV9 and J usage is TRBJ2-2; 12 positions agree with TRBD1. CDR1 SGDLS and CDR2 YYNGEE come from the germline V gene. V was pared by 5 bases and J by 8 bases, with 7 bases of the junction left unmatched. CDR3 length: 15 residues. CDR3 coding DNA: TGTGCCAGCAGAAAGGGACAGGGGGCCCTAGGGGAGCTGTTTTTT. This gives the protein CASRKGQGALGELFF.

This clone turned up a few times. The rearrangement links TRBV7-2 to TRBJ1-2; D is ambiguous. Germline CDR1 SGHTA, CDR2 FQGNSA. This CDR3 contains 13 residues. Trimming left V 2 bases short and J 4 bases short, with 8 bases between. This chain's CDR3 is CASSLPVVYGYTF. For the CDR3, the DNA is TGTGCCAGCAGCTTACCGGTCGTCTATGGCTACACCTTC. Looking up the rest from reference TRBV7-2 and TRBJ1-2 gives the full variable domain: GAGVSQSPSNKVTEKGKDVELRCDPISGHTALYWYRQSLGQGLEFLIYFQGNSAPDKSGLPSDRFSAERTGGSVSTLTIQRTQQEDSAVYLCASSLPVVYGYTFGSGTRLTVV.

J is TRBJ2-1 and V is TRBV6-5; no clear D. This CDR3 has 12 residues. V gave up 4 bases and J gave up 4 bases, with 5 bases separating them. The germline gives CDR1 MNHEY, CDR2 SVGAGI. CDR3 nucleotide sequence: TGTGCCAGCAGTTCCCATTACAATGAGCAGTTCTTC. Translating it yields CASSSHYNEQFF.

The CDR3 loop is CASSTGERSPLHF. The CDR3, as DNA: TGTGCCAGTAGTACGGGGGAACGTTCACCCCTCCACTTT. This rearrangement joins TRBV19 to TRBJ1-6, with a tentative D call TRBD1 (5 bases). V was pared by 4 bases and J by 9 bases, with 10 bases between. The CDR3 totals 13 residues. CDR1 is LNHDA and CDR2 is SQIVND in the germline V gene (reference sequence).

The CDR3 DNA reads as TGTGCCAGCAGCACAGGACACGAGCAGTACTTC. This encodes CASSTGHEQYF. J is TRBJ2-7 and V is TRBV5-8, with TRBD1 as a possible D gene (5 bases). Germline lookup yields CDR1 SGHTS and CDR2 YDEGEE. Trimming took off 4 bases at V and 5 bases at J, with 7 bases between the two ends. The CDR3 extends over 11 amino acids.

This chain links TRBV7-2 with TRBJ2-3; tentative D call: TRBD2 (5 bases). This CDR3 spans 16 amino acids. The ends were cut back, 1 base at V and 3 bases at J, with 14 bases in the middle. The germline CDR1 and CDR2 sequences are SGHTA and FQGNSA. CDR3 bases: TGTGCCAGCAGCTTAGGCGGGTGGAGTGGGACAGATACGCAGTATTTT. Protein: CASSLGGWSGTDTQYF.

The DNA of the CDR3 is TGTGCCAGCAGCCCCCAGGGGCAGTACAATGAGCAGTTCTTC. This encodes CASSPQGQYNEQFF. This chain connects TRBV7-3 to TRBJ2-1; possible D gene TRBD1, 6 bases. The germline CDR1 and CDR2 sequences are SGHTA and FQGTGA. Between the trimmed V and J ends, which lost 5 bases and 4 bases, there was a span of 12 bases. This CDR3 comprises 14 residues.

V usage is TRBV7-2 and J usage is TRBJ2-3; TRBD1 matches at 7 bases. This CDR3 is 14 amino acids long. Germline assignment: CDR1 SGHTA and CDR2 FQGNSA. The V gene end was trimmed by 6 bases and the J gene end by 4 bases; junction bases not matched to a gene: 7. The CDR3 nucleotides are TGTGCCAGCAGACAGGGGCAAGCCGCAGATACGCAGTATTTT. Amino acids: CASRQGQAADTQYF. Drawing the rest from reference TRBV7-2 and TRBJ2-3, the complete variable domain is GAGVSQSPSNKVTEKGKDVELRCDPISGHTALYWYRQSLGQGLEFLIYFQGNSAPDKSGLPSDRFSAERTGGSVSTLTIQRTQQEDSAVYLCASRQGQAADTQYFGPGTRLTVL.

The chain couples TRBV12-5 to TRBJ2-7; tentatively, D is TRBD2 (6 bases). The CDR3 runs 15 residues. Germline V gene sequence: CDR1 LGHNT, CDR2 FRNRAP. The V and J ends lost 6 bases and 5 bases respectively, with 20 bases between them. In DNA form, the CDR3 reads TGTGCTAGTGGAACCCGCTCGGAGGGGCTCCACGAGCAGTACTTC. Protein sequence: CASGTRSEGLHEQYF. Looking up the rest from reference TRBV12-5 and TRBJ2-7 gives the full variable domain: DARVTQTPRHKVTEMGQEVTMRCQPILGHNTVFWYRQTMMQGLELLAYFRNRAPLDDSGMPKDRFSAEMPDATLATLKIQPSEPRDSAVYFCASGTRSEGLHEQYFGPGTRLTVT.

The rearrangement uses TRBV13 and TRBJ1-3, with TRBD1 matching over 7 bases. The V and J ends lost 5 bases and 0 bases, in that order; junction bases with no gene match: 10. The germline V gene encodes CDR1 PRHDT and CDR2 FYEKMQ (reference sequence). This CDR3 region has 17 residues. CDR3 nucleotide sequence: TGTGCCAGCAGCACAACGGGACAGCCACTCTCTGGAAACACCATATATTTT. Translated: CASSTTGQPLSGNTIYF.

This clone was detected once. V and J are TRBV3-1 (or the pseudogene TRBV3-2) and TRBJ2-2; 8 nucleotides agree with TRBD2. Germline V CDR1 and CDR2: LGHDT, YNNKEL (reference sequence). V trimming: 0 bases; J trimming: 2 bases; junction bases outside the gene matches: 5. The CDR3 extends over 17 amino acids. CDR3: CASSQEHSGGNTGELFF. In nucleotides, the CDR3 is TGTGCCAGCAGCCAAGAGCACAGCGGGGGCAACACCGGGGAGCTGTTTTTT.

This chain joins TRBV5-4 and TRBJ1-1, with D perhaps matching TRBD1 (6 bases). The CDR3 has 14 amino acids. V gave up 4 bases and J gave up 1 base, with 11 bases separating them. The V gene's germline CDR1 is SGHNT and CDR2 YYREEE (reference sequence). The CDR3 nucleotides are TGTGCCAGCAGCCCTCAGGGGAGGAACACTGAAGCTTTCTTT. Its protein product is CASSPQGRNTEAFF. The full variable domain, in which reference TRBV5-4 and TRBJ1-1 provide the parts outside the CDR3, is ETGVTQSPTHLIKTRGQQVTLRCSSQSGHNTVSWYQQALGQGPQFIFQYYREEENGRGNFPPRFSGLQFPNYSSELNVNALELDDSALYLCASSPQGRNTEAFFGQGTRLTVV.

J is TRBJ2-3 and V is TRBV7-3; 7 bases align to TRBD2. CDR3 length: 15 amino acids. The germline CDR1 and CDR2 sequences are SGHTA and FQGTGA. V dropped 8 bases and J dropped 1; count of bases not matched to a gene: 9. CDR3 in DNA: TGTGCCAGCTCCCCCTTCGCGGGGGGCACAGATACGCAGTATTTT. It is translated as CASSPFAGGTDTQYF.

Of note for this clone: This CDR3 is also generated by other DNA sequences in the sample. The J gene is TRBJ1-2, the V gene TRBV28; TRBD1 matches at 7 bases. The germline gives CDR1 MDHEN, CDR2 SYDVKM. The CDR3 extends over 13 amino acids. Unmatched junction bases numbered 3, after V lost 6 bases and J lost 2 bases. The CDR3 DNA reads as TGTGCCAGCAGCCTGACAGGGAACTATGGCTACACCTTC. This codes for CASSLTGNYGYTF.

This rearrangement joins TRBV11-3 to TRBJ2-3; 7 bases are a match to TRBD2. Germline lookup yields CDR1 SGHNT and CDR2 YENEEA. This CDR3 contains 14 residues. Trimming cost V 6 bases and J 3 bases; bases outside gene matches: 6. The CDR3 DNA sequence: TGTGCCAGCAGACCGGGGGGATGGACAGATACGCAGTATTTT. It is translated as CASRPGGWTDTQYF.